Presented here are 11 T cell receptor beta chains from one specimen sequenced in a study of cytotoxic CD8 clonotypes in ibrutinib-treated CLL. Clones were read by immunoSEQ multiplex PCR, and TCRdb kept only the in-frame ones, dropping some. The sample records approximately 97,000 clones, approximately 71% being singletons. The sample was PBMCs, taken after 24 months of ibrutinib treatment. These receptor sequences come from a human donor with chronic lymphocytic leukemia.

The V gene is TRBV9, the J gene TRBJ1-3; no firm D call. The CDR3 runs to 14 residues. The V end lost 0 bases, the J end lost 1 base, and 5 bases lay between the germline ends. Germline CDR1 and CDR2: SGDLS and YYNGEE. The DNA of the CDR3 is TGTGCCAGCAGCGTAGGACAATCTGGAAACACCATATATTTT. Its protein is CASSVGQSGNTIYF.

CDR3 protein: CASSLYAGTGRSQETQYF. In DNA, the CDR3 is TGTGCCAGCAGCTTATACGCCGGGACAGGGAGATCGCAAGAGACCCAGTACTTC. This chain links TRBV7-6 with TRBJ2-5; 9 bases are shared with TRBD1. Germline loops: CDR1 SGHVS, CDR2 FNYEAQ. V was pared by 2 bases and J by 2 bases, with 12 bases of the junction left unmatched. The CDR3 runs 18 residues.

In DNA, the CDR3 is TGCGCCAGCAGCTTGGGCACGGGGCACGGCAATCAGCCCCAGCATTTT. Its translation: CASSLGTGHGNQPQHF. The chain recombines TRBV5-1 with TRBJ1-5, with D tentatively TRBD1 (5 bases). Germline CDR1 and CDR2: SGHRS and YFSETQ. V was cut by 0 bases and J by 2 bases, with 12 bases left in between. The CDR3 is 16 amino acids.

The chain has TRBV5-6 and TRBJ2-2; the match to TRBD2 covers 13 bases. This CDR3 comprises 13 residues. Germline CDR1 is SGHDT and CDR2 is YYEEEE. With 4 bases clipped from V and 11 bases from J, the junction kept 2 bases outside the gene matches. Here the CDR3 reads CASSPGLAGELFF. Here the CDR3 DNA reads TGTGCCAGCAGCCCGGGACTAGCGGGAGAGCTGTTTTTT.

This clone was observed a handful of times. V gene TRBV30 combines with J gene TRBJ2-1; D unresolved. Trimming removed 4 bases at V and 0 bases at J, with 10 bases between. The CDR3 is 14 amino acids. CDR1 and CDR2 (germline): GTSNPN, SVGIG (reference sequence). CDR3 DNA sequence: TGTGCCTGGACCCCGGCTAGCTCCTACAATGAGCAGTTCTTC. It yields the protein CAWTPASSYNEQFF.

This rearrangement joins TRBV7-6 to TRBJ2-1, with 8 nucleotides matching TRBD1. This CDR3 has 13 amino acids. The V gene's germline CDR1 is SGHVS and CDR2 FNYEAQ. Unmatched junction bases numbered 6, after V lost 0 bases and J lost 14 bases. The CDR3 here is CASSLAMDREKFF. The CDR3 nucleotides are TGTGCCAGCAGCTTAGCCATGGACAGGGAAAAGTTCTTC.

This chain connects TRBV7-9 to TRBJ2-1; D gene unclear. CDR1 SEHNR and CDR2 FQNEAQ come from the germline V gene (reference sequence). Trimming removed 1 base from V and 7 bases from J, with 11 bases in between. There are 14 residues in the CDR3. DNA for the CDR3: TGTGCCAGCAGCTTAGGCCTTATAGATAATGAGCAGTTCTTC. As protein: CASSLGLIDNEQFF.

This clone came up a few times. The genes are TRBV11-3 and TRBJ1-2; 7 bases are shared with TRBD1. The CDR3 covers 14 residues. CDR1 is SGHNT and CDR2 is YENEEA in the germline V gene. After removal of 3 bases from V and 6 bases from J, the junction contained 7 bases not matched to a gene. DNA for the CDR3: TGTGCCAGCAGCTTCCCCCAGGGGGGGGATGGCTACACCTTC. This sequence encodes CASSFPQGGDGYTF.

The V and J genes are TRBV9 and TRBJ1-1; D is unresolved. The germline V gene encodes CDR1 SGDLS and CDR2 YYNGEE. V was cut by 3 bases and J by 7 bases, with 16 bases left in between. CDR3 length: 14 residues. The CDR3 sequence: CASSASRGRNEAFF. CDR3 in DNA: TGTGCCAGCAGCGCGAGTCGGGGTAGAAATGAAGCTTTCTTT.

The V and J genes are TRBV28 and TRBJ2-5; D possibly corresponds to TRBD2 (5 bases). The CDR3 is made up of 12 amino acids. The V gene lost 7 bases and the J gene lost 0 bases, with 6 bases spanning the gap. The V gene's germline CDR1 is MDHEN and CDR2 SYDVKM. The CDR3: CASTGYQETQYF. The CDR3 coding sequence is TGTGCCAGCACGGGGTACCAAGAGACCCAGTACTTC.

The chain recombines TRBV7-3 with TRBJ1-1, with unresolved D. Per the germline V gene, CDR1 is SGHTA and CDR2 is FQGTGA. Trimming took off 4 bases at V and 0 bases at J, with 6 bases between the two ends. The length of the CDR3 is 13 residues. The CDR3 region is CASSSGLNTEAFF. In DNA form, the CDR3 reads TGTGCCAGCAGCTCCGGGTTGAACACTGAAGCTTTCTTT.